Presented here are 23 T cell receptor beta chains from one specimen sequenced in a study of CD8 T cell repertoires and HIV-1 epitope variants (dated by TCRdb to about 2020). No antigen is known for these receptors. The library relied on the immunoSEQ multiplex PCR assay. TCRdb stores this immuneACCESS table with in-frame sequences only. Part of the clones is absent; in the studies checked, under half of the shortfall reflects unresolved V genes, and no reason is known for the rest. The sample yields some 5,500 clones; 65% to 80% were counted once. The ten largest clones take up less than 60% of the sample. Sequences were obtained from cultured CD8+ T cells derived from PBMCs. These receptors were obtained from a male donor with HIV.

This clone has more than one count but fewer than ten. The CDR3 DNA follows: TGTGCCAGCAGTCCTATTTTCCTCATTGACGACAAGTTCTATGGCTACACCTTC. Its protein is CASSPIFLIDDKFYGYTF. This chain joins TRBV28 and TRBJ1-2; D gene unclear. Germline V gene sequence: CDR1 MDHEN, CDR2 SYDVKM. The CDR3 is 18 amino acids. V was pared by 5 bases and J by 4 bases, with 26 bases between.

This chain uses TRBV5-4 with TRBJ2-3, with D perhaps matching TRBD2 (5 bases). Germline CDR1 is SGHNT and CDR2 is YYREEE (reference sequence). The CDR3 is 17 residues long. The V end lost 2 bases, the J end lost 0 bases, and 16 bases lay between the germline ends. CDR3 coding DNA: TGTGCCAGCAGCTTAAAAGGGAGCTCTTCTAGCACAGATACGCAGTATTTT. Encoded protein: CASSLKGSSSSTDTQYF.

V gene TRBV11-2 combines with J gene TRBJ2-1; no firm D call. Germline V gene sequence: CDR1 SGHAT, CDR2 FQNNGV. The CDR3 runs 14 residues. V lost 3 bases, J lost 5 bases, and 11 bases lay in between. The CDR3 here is CASSFWSDDNEQFF. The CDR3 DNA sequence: TGTGCCAGCAGCTTCTGGTCAGACGACAATGAGCAGTTCTTC. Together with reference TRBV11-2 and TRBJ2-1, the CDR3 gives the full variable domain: EAGVAQSPRYKIIEKRQSVAFWCNPISGHATLYWYQQILGQGPKLLIQFQNNGVVDDSQLPKDRFSAERLKGVDSTLKIQPAKLEDSAVYLCASSFWSDDNEQFFGPGTRLTVL.

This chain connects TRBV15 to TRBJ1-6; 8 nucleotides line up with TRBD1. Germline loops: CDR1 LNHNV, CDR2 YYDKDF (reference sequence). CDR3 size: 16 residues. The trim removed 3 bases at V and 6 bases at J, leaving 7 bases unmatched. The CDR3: CATSRTGQASNSPLHF. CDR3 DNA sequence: TGTGCCACCAGCAGGACGGGACAGGCGAGTAATTCACCCCTCCACTTT.

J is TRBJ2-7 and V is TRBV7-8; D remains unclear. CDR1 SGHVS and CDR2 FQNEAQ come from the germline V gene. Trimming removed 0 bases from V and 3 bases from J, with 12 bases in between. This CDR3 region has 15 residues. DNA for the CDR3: TGTGCCAGCAGCTTAGCGGATGATAGGAACTACGAGCAGTACTTC. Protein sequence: CASSLADDRNYEQYF.

CDR3 DNA sequence: TGTGCCAGCAGTTCAACGACAACTAGCGGGAACAACACCGGGGAGCTGTTTTTT. It is translated as CASSSTTTSGNNTGELFF. The chain uses TRBV27 and TRBJ2-2; the match to TRBD2 covers 10 bases. CDR3 size: 18 residues. From germline, CDR1 is MNHEY and CDR2 SMNVEV (reference sequence). With 4 bases clipped from V and 2 bases from J, the junction kept 10 bases outside the gene matches.

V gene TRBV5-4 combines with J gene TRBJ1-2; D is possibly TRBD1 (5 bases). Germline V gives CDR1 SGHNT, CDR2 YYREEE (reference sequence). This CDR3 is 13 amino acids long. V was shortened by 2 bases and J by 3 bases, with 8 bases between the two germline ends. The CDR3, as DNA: TGTGCCAGCAGCTTTCGGGGGGACTATGGCTACACCTTC. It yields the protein CASSFRGDYGYTF.

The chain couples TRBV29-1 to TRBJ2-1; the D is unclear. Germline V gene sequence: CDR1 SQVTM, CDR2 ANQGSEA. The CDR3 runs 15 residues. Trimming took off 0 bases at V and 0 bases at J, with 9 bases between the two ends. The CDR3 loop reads CSVEDVEFSYNEQFF. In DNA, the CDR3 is TGCAGCGTTGAAGATGTGGAATTCTCCTACAATGAGCAGTTCTTC.

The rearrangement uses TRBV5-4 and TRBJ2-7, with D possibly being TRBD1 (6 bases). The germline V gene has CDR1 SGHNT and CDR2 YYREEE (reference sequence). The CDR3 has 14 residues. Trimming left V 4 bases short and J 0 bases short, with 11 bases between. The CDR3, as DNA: TGTGCCAGCAGCACCCCGGACAGCTCCTACGAGCAGTACTTC. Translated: CASSTPDSSYEQYF. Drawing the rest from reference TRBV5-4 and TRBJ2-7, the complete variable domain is ETGVTQSPTHLIKTRGQQVTLRCSSQSGHNTVSWYQQALGQGPQFIFQYYREEENGRGNFPPRFSGLQFPNYSSELNVNALELDDSALYLCASSTPDSSYEQYFGPGTRLTVT.

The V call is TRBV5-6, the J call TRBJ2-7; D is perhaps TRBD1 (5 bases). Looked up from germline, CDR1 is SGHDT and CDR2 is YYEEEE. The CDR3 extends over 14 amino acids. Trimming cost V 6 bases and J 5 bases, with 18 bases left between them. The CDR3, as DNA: TGTGCCAGCAAACCACAGGTCCAATTCCACGAGCAGTACTTC. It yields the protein CASKPQVQFHEQYF.

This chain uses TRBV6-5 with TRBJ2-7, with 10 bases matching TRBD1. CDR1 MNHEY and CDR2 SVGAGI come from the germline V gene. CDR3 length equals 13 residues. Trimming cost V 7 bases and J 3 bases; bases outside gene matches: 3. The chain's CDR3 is CASTWTGGYEQYF. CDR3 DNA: TGTGCCAGCACTTGGACAGGGGGCTACGAGCAGTACTTC.

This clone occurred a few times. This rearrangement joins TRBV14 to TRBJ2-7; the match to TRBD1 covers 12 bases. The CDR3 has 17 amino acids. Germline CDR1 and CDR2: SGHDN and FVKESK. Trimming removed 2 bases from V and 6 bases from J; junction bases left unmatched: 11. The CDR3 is CASSQKLPGQGASEQYF. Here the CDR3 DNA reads TGTGCCAGCAGCCAAAAATTACCGGGACAGGGGGCGAGCGAGCAGTACTTC.

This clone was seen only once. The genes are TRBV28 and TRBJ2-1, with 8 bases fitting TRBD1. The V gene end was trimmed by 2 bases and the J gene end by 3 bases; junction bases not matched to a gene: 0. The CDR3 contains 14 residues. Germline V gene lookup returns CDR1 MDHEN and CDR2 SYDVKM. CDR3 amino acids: CASSLGTGYNEQFF. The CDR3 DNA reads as TGTGCCAGCAGTTTAGGGACAGGCTACAATGAGCAGTTCTTC. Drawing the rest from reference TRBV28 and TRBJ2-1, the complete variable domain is DVKVTQSSRYLVKRTGEKVFLECVQDMDHENMFWYRQDPGLGLRLIYFSYDVKMKEKGDIPEGYSVSREKKERFSLILESASTNQTSMYLCASSLGTGYNEQFFGPGTRLTVL.

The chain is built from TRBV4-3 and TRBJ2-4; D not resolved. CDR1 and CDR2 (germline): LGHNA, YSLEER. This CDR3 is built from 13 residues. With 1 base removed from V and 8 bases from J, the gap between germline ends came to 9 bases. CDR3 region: CASSQGVSDIQYF. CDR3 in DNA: TGCGCCAGCAGCCAAGGGGTGTCGGACATTCAGTACTTC.

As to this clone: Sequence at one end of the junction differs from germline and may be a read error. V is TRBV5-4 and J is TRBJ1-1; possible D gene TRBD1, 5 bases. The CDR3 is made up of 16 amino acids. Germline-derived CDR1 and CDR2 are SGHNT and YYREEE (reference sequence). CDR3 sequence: CASSQDVGQGNTEAFF. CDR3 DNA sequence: TGCGCCAGCAGCCAAGATGTTGGGCAGGGGAACACTGAAGCTTTCTTT.

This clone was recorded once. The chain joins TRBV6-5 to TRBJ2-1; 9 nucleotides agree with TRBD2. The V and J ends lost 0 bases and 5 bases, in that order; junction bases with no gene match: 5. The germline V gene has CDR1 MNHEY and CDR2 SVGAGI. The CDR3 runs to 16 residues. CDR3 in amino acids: CASSYSPSGENNEQFF. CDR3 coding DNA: TGTGCCAGCAGTTACTCCCCTAGCGGGGAGAACAATGAGCAGTTCTTC.

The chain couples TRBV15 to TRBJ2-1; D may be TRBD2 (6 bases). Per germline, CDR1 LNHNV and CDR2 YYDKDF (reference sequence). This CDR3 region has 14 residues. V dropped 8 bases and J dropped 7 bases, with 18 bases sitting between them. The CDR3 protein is CATASGGVGNEQFF. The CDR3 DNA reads TGTGCCACCGCTTCAGGAGGGGTCGGGAATGAGCAGTTCTTC.

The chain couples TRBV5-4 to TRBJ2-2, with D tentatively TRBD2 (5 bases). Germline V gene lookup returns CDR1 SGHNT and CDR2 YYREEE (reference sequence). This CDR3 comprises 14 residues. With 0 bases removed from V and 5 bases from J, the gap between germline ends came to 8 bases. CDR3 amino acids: CASSLATGTGELFF. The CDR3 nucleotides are TGTGCCAGCAGCTTGGCCACGGGGACCGGGGAGCTGTTTTTT.

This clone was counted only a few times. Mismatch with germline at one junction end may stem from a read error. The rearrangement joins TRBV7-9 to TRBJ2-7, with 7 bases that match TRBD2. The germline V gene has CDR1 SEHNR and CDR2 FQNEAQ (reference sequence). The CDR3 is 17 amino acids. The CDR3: CASRLDGPSGAPYEQYF. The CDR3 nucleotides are TGTGCCAGCAGATTAGATGGTCCTAGCGGAGCCCCCTACGAGCAGTACTTC.

The CDR3 here is CASSESLAGAIYEQYF. The CDR3 DNA reads TGTGCCAGCAGTGAGTCTCTAGCGGGCGCGATCTACGAGCAGTACTTC. The rearrangement uses TRBV27 and TRBJ2-7; 8 bases match TRBD2. J lost 3 bases, V lost 5 bases, and 12 bases had no gene match. The germline gives CDR1 MNHEY, CDR2 SMNVEV (reference sequence). The CDR3 spans 16 residues.

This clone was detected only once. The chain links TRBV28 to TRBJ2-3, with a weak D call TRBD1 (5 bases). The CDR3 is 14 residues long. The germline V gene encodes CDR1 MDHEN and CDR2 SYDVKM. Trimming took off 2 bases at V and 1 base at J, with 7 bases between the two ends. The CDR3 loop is CASSLGARTDTQYF. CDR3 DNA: TGTGCCAGCAGTTTAGGGGCCCGCACAGATACGCAGTATTTT.

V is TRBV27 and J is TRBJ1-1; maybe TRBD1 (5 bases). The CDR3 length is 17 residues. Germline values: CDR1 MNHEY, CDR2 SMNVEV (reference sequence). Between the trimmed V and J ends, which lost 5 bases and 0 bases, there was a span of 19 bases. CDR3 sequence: CASSPPRQSLLNTEAFF. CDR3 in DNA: TGTGCCAGCAGTCCTCCTCGACAGAGCCTTTTGAACACTGAAGCTTTCTTT.

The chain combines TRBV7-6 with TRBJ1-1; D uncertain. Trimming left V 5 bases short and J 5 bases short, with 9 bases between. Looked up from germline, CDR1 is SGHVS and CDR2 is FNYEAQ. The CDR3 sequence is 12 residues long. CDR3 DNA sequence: TGTGCCAGCAGCAGCGCCGGGACTGAAGCTTTCTTT. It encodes CASSSAGTEAFF.